This entry lists 9 T cell receptor delta chains sequenced from one sample in a study of delta chains in infants with herpesvirus infections. Reverse transcription of PBMC RNA used primers specific for the gamma and delta chains. TCRdb repeated clone calling on the RT-PCR reads with CATT. The sample lists over a thousand delta-chain clones; over 20% were seen once. This specimen consisted of peripheral blood, obtained at time point 2 of longitudinal follow-up. The receptor set was obtained from a human donor who was a Ugandan infant, either HIV-exposed or HIV-unexposed (not recorded which).

In the case of this clone: Distinct nucleotide sequences in the sample also encode this CDR3. The chain carries TRDV2 and TRDJ1, with 7 nucleotides matching TRDD3. The CDR3 covers 15 residues. Trimming took 4 bases from V and 1 from J; bases not matched to a gene: 8. CDR1 GEAIGNYY and CDR2 EKD come from the germline V gene. The CDR3 bases are TGTGCCTGTGATATTACTGGGGTTGGCACCGATAAACTCATCTTT. This sequence encodes CACDITGVGTDKLIF.

By its share, this clone is medium-sized. This rearrangement joins TRDV1 to TRDJ3; a weak D match, TRDD3 (5 bases). Germline assignment: CDR1 TSWWSYY and CDR2 QGS. The germline V and J ends were trimmed by 5 bases and 10 bases, with 24 bases remaining between them. The CDR3 runs 18 residues. The CDR3 loop is CALGTYRRGRGWTRQMFF. The CDR3 region has the DNA TGTGCTCTTGGGACTTACCGAAGAGGGCGGGGGTGGACCCGACAGATGTTTTTC.

V and J are TRDV1 and TRDJ1, with TRDD3 as a possible D gene (7 bases). The germline V gene has CDR1 TSWWSYY and CDR2 QGS. CDR3 length: 26 amino acids. Trimming removed 3 bases at V and 0 bases at J, with 44 bases between. The CDR3 protein is CALGEASGLLSLAVSGGPTYTDKLIF. The DNA for the CDR3 is TGTGCTCTTGGGGAGGCTTCGGGGCTCCTATCGCTCGCAGTTTCTGGGGGTCCTACGTACACCGATAAACTCATCTTT.

V usage is TRDV1 and J usage is TRDJ1; 12 bases are a match to TRDD3. The V gene end was trimmed by 0 bases and the J gene end by 7 bases; junction bases not matched to a gene: 18. Germline assignment: CDR1 TSWWSYY and CDR2 QGS. This CDR3 comprises 20 residues. The CDR3 bases are TGTGCTCTTGGGGAACTAACAATTCTGGGGGATACGGAAAGGGAAAGTAAACTCATCTTT. Translating it yields CALGELTILGDTERESKLIF.

The chain employs TRDV1 and TRDJ1; 12 bases are shared with TRDD3. The V gene end was trimmed by 2 bases and the J gene end by 4 bases; junction bases not matched to a gene: 26. The CDR3 is 23 residues long. The V gene's germline CDR1 is TSWWSYY and CDR2 QGS. DNA for the CDR3: TGTGCTCTTGGGGAAATTAAATCTTCCCAGATCCTTCTGGGGGATACGGGGAACGATAAACTCATCTTT. Translating it yields CALGEIKSSQILLGDTGNDKLIF.

In its sample, this clone ranks as large (0.1 to 1%). This CDR3 is CAASEPTGEGDTWGTDKLIF. Written as DNA, the CDR3 is TGTGCAGCAAGCGAACCTACGGGTGAGGGGGATACGTGGGGGACCGATAAACTCATCTTT. The rearrangement uses TRAV29/DV5 and TRDJ1; TRDD3 matches 10 bases. From germline, CDR1 is NSMFDY and CDR2 ISSIKDK. The V and J ends lost 0 bases and 2 bases, in that order; junction bases with no gene match: 19. CDR3 length equals 20 residues.

Here the CDR3 DNA reads TGTGCTCTTGGGGAACTAACACCCCTACTGGGGGATAGGCGAGAACTCATCTTT. Amino acid sequence: CALGELTPLLGDRRELIF. The chain joins TRDV1 to TRDJ1, with TRDD3 matching over 11 bases. The CDR3 extends over 18 amino acids. V shed 0 bases and J 9 bases; nucleotides not matched to a gene: 15. Germline CDR1 reads TSWWSYY; CDR2 reads QGS.

V usage is TRDV1 and J usage is TRDJ1; perhaps TRDD2 as D (5 bases). Deletions cut 0 bases from V and 4 bases from J, with 15 bases between. The CDR3 spans 16 residues. Per germline, CDR1 TSWWSYY and CDR2 QGS. The CDR3 DNA sequence: TGTGCTCTTGGGGAACTGGTAAGGGTGTCCTACGATAAACTCATCTTT. Protein product: CALGELVRVSYDKLIF.

V is TRDV1 and J is TRDJ1; D gene unclear. Germline lookup yields CDR1 TSWWSYY and CDR2 QGS. The CDR3 totals 12 residues. V lost 2 bases, J lost 7 bases, and 8 bases lay in between. The CDR3 reads CALGEWLGKLIF. The CDR3 DNA reads TGTGCTCTTGGGGAATGGTTAGGTAAACTCATCTTT.